The present T cell receptor beta chain was sequenced within a study of blood T cell repertoires in COVID-19 (dated by TCRdb to 2020 to 2022). Describing the broader study: The collaborator samples originated in the United States, Italy and Spain and spanned the acute and convalescent phases of COVID-19. The material from the prospective study consisted of cDNA or gDNA derived from T cells, B-cell-depleted T cells, or PBMCs. Deeply sampled blood TCRbeta repertoires from subjects exposed to, actively infected with, or recovered from COVID-19 were included in the dataset. The repertoires were made available in a free public database intended to serve as a resource for research on the immune response to SARS-CoV-2. The samples were drawn from the first 160 participants of the ongoing ImmuneRACE study and from 1,254 subjects provided by 6 global collaborators. The sample metadata nearly always contained a de-identified subject ID, COVID-19 status, age in years and sex. HLA class I and class II types, where available, came from metadata supplied by the sample provider rather than from assay-based typing.

In the case of this clone: What antigen it recognizes has not been identified. One base away there is no much larger clone; base qualities are not given.

V lost 1 base and J lost 6 bases, and the count of bases not matched to a germline gene is 13. According to the germline V gene (reference sequence), CDR1 reads LNHDA and CDR2 reads SQIVND. Counted from cysteine to phenylalanine, this CDR3 has 18 amino acids. This entry keeps only the CDR3 DNA: 54 bases, framed from base 1. The immunoSEQ Assay, a bias-controlled multiplex PCR, was used to amplify TCRbeta CDR3 regions from genomic DNA. Per the source publication's procedure: The number of nucleated cells in each sample was estimated by amplification of reference gene primers within the assay. To quantify the absolute abundance of each unique TCRbeta CDR3 rearrangement, sequence reads were collapsed and filtered. For each sample, productive Simpson clonality was calculated as the square root of Simpson's diversity index over productive rearrangements. Entries here come from immuneACCESS through TCRdb and include only in-frame sequences with V and J called. Some clones fail to appear in such tables; in the studies checked, an unresolved V gene covers under half of the shortfall, and the cause of the remainder is unknown. V, J and clone size derive from that table, while D and trimming were established from the DNA sequence. The sample yields 95,000 to 120,000 clones; around 83% were counted once. The top ten clones comprise roughly 4.1% of the sample.

Overall study results and their limits: How much clinical and demographic metadata was included differed by source and by participant, and the metadata was provided uncurated.

Collaborating institutions collected whole blood in K2EDTA tubes following their own protocols. Collaborator samples were shipped for TCRbeta analysis as frozen whole blood, isolated PBMCs, or DNA extracted from either sample type. Recombination linked TRBV19 to TRBJ1-2, and 11 bases in between align with TRBD1. This clonotype was obtained from a woman between 65 and 79 years old with acute or convalescent COVID-19. Sequenced sample: peripheral blood. The CDR3 loop reads CASSIAPPDRGLSDGYTF. The nucleotide sequence reads as follows: TGTGCCAGTAGTATAGCACCCCCGGACAGGGGGCTCTCGGATGGCTACACCTTC.